This T cell receptor beta chain appears in the sequencing data of a study of cytomegalovirus exposure and HLA in healthy donors. Regarding this clone: The antigen is unknown.

This CDR3 is built from 14 residues. Germline V lookup: CDR1 KGHSH, CDR2 LQKENI. V was cut by 3 bases and J by 0 bases, with 9 bases left in between. Regarding the study as a whole: The authors later found most CMV-associated TCR beta chains appeared HLA-restricted. Researchers had no immune exposure information except CMV serostatus available. The majority of TCR sequences were rare, yet some public TCRs appeared in many donors. As a later analysis showed, several of the most significant clusters appeared to be linked to common viral pathogens.

Vbeta (60) and Jbeta (13) primers were used in the PCR. Generated by immunoSEQ multiplex PCR, the TCRdb table keeps only in-frame clones and is missing some. The sample has fewer than 110,000 clones, less than 80% seen once. Sequences were obtained from PBMCs. The sequence was collected from a man aged 25 to 45 in good health and CMV-seronegative. This chain links TRBV18 with TRBJ2-7; TRBD1 might be the D (5 bases). The chain's CDR3 is CASSPLDSSYEQYF. In DNA form, the CDR3 reads TGTGCCAGCTCACCTCTCGACAGCTCCTACGAGCAGTACTTC.